These 13 T cell receptor beta chains were all obtained from the same sample, sequenced in a study of identical twins. TCRdb reprocessed the 5' RACE reads via MiXCR and lists one record per CDR3 protein. The sample has hundreds of thousands of distinct CDR3 sequences; 8% to 9% are singletons. Separately, the same data were catalogued under a study of yellow fever vaccine responses in identical twins.

What was sequenced was PBMCs. These receptor sequences come from a woman between 18 and 29 years old in good health.

The chain employs TRBV10-3 and TRBJ2-3; possibly TRBD1 or TRBD2 for D (5 bases each). Trimming stripped 0 bases from V and 6 bases from J, with 13 bases between. The V gene's germline CDR1 is ENHRY and CDR2 SYGVKD. The CDR3 covers 15 residues. CDR3: CAISESTRGGDTQYF. The CDR3 DNA reads TGTGCCATCAGTGAGTCGACTCGTGGGGGTGATACGCAGTATTTT.

The chain recombines TRBV7-2 with TRBJ2-7, with 11 bases fitting TRBD2. In germline, CDR1 is SGHTA, CDR2 FQGNSA. The CDR3 contains 16 residues. V lost 1 base and J lost 2; bases outside the gene matches: 4. CDR3 amino acids: CASSLDSGGAPYEQYF. The CDR3 DNA reads TGTGCCAGCAGCTTAGATAGCGGGGGGGCCCCCTACGAGCAGTACTTC.

This clonotype was observed many times. The CDR3 loop is CASSPFAIGEQFF. CDR3 nucleotides: TGTGCCAGCAGCCCGTTCGCAATAGGTGAGCAGTTCTTC. The rearrangement uses TRBV14 and TRBJ2-1; D unclear. Germline CDR1 reads SGHDN; CDR2 reads FVKESK. The CDR3 extends over 13 amino acids. Trimming stripped 4 bases from V and 9 bases from J, with 13 bases between.

DNA of the CDR3: TGCGCCAGCAGCGCTCCGACTAGCGCATCCACAGATACGCAGTATTTT. Protein: CASSAPTSASTDTQYF. The chain recombines TRBV4-1 with TRBJ2-3, with 8 bases lining up with TRBD2. V was clipped by 5 bases and J by 2 bases; unmatched bases: 9. CDR1 is MGHRA and CDR2 is YSYEKL in the germline V gene. The CDR3 covers 16 residues.

DNA for the CDR3: TGCGCCAGTAACGACTATAACACCGGGGAGCTGTTTTTT. It yields the protein CASNDYNTGELFF. The rearrangement uses TRBV5-1 and TRBJ2-2; possible D gene TRBD2, 5 bases. CDR1 and CDR2 from the germline V gene are SGHRS and YFSETQ. This CDR3 contains 13 residues. Trimming pared 8 bases from V and 2 bases from J, leaving 10 bases between.

This clonotype was seen a few times. The chain couples TRBV19 to TRBJ2-3; 10 bases align to TRBD2. Per the germline V gene, CDR1 is LNHDA and CDR2 is SQIVND (reference sequence). CDR3 length equals 15 residues. The J segment lost 4 bases and the V segment lost 3 bases, leaving 4 bases of the junction unmatched. The CDR3 DNA reads TGTGCCAGTAGTATGTTAGCGGGGGGTTCAGATACGCAGTATTTT. Translated, it gives CASSMLAGGSDTQYF. Based on the CDR3 plus reference TRBV19 and TRBJ2-3, the full variable domain is DGGITQSPKYLFRKEGQNVTLSCEQNLNHDAMYWYRQDPGQGLRLIYYSQIVNDFQKGDIAEGYSVSREKKESFPLTVTSAQKNPTAFYLCASSMLAGGSDTQYFGPGTRLTVL.

There are many counts of this clonotype. The J gene is TRBJ2-7, the V gene TRBV4-3; TRBD1 is a possible D gene (5 bases). The CDR3 has 15 residues. V was pared by 0 bases and J by 6 bases, with 15 bases between. Per the germline V gene, CDR1 is LGHNA and CDR2 is YSLEER. CDR3 DNA sequence: TGCGCCAGCAGCCAAGATAAACAGGCCCCCTCCGAGCAGTACTTC. This gives the protein CASSQDKQAPSEQYF.

The table lists this clonotype with a few counts. The chain uses TRBV6-1 and TRBJ1-1; D is possibly TRBD1 (6 bases). The V end was cut by 5 bases, the J end by 7 bases, with 20 bases between. The CDR3 consists of 15 residues. Germline CDR1 and CDR2: MNHNS and SASEGT. CDR3 DNA: TGTGCCAGCAGTCGGAGGACAGTTTCGAGCGGTGAAGCTTTCTTT. This sequence encodes CASSRRTVSSGEAFF.

The chain recombines TRBV7-3 with TRBJ2-1, with a weak D call TRBD2 (7 bases). Trimming pared 5 bases from V and 10 bases from J, leaving 15 bases between. Germline V lookup: CDR1 SGHTA, CDR2 FQGTGA. The CDR3 runs to 13 residues. The CDR3 region is CASSPGGPREQFF. The CDR3 bases are TGTGCCAGCAGCCCGGGGGGCCCCAGGGAGCAGTTCTTC.

This clonotype was counted a few times. V gene TRBV20-1 combines with J gene TRBJ2-5; TRBD2 is a possible D gene (6 bases). From germline, CDR1 is DFQATT and CDR2 SNEGSKA (reference sequence). V dropped 0 bases and J dropped 4 bases, with 21 bases sitting between them. The CDR3 loop spans 17 amino acids. Here the CDR3 DNA reads TGCAGTGCTAGAGATGAGGGTCGGGGGAAGGGACGAGAGACCCAGTACTTC. This translates into CSARDEGRGKGRETQYF.

V is TRBV20-1 and J is TRBJ2-7; D not resolved. The V gene lost 3 bases and the J gene lost 0 bases, with 6 bases spanning the gap. The CDR3 is 12 amino acids. Germline V gene data show CDR1 as DFQATT and CDR2 as SNEGSKA (reference sequence). The CDR3 nucleotides read TGCAGTGCTAGCCCTAGCTCCTACGAGCAGTACTTC. It encodes CSASPSSYEQYF.

The gene calls are TRBV4-2 and TRBJ2-5, with TRBD2 matching over 15 bases. From germline, CDR1 is LGHNA and CDR2 YNFKEQ. There are 20 residues in the CDR3. J gave up 0 bases and V 2 bases, and 10 bases lay outside the gene matches. CDR3 in DNA: TGTGCCAGCAGCCAAAAGGGACTAGCGGGGGGCACAGGTTACCAAGAGACCCAGTACTTC. Protein: CASSQKGLAGGTGYQETQYF.

Ten or more counts support this clonotype. This sequence joins TRBV20-1 and TRBJ2-2; D uncertain. Per germline, CDR1 DFQATT and CDR2 SNEGSKA (reference sequence). V dropped 0 bases and J dropped 4 bases, with 24 bases sitting between them. This CDR3 is 19 amino acids long. The CDR3 here is CSARDRISPGVRGTGELFF. In DNA, the CDR3 is TGCAGTGCTAGAGATCGGATCAGCCCCGGCGTCCGTGGCACCGGGGAGCTGTTTTTT.